The TCR beta chain under discussion was sequenced for a study of technical replicates of blood from a few donors. Germline trimming cut 4 bases from V and 9 bases from J; bases unmatched to any gene: 6. The CDR3 spans 15 residues. Germline V gene data show CDR1 as SGHRS and CDR2 as YFSETQ. Only in-frame clones appear in the TCRdb table, and some are missing; sequencing was by immunoSEQ multiplex PCR. The table records about 73,000 clones, approximately 91% of them present only once. The sequence derives from a human donor in good health. Some clones in this sample may be carry-over from other donors' samples. Sequenced material: PBMCs. The chain employs TRBV5-1 and TRBJ2-1, with 14 bases matching TRBD2. CDR3 bases: TGCGCCAGCAGCCCGGGACTAGCGGGGGTCAGTGAGCAGTTCTTC. Protein: CASSPGLAGVSEQFF.